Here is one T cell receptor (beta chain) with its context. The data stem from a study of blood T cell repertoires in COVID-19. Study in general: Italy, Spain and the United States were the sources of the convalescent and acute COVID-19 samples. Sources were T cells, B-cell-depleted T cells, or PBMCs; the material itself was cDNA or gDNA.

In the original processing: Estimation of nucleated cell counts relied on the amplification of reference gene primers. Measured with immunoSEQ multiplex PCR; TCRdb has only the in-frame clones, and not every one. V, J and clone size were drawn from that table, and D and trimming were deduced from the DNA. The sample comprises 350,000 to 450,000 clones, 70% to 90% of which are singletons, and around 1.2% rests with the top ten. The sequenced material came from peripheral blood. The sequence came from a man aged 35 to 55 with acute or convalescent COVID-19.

This CDR3 reads CASRTTGRTDTQYF. Written as DNA, the CDR3 is TGTGCCAGCAGGACGACAGGGCGAACAGATACGCAGTATTTT. The gene calls are TRBV2 and TRBJ2-3; TRBD1 matches 7 bases. CDR1 and CDR2 (germline): SNHLY, FYNNEI. The length of the CDR3 is 14 residues. V dropped 6 bases and J dropped 3; count of bases not matched to a gene: 6.